This T cell receptor (beta chain) was found in a study of T cell changes during pregnancy in multiple sclerosis. Profiled with immunoSEQ multiplex PCR; TCRdb holds only in-frame clones, not every one. The sample shows over 85,000 clones, around 92% of them seen only once. The table lists this clone with a count of one. CDR3 length: 22 residues. Germline assignment: CDR1 SGHDN and CDR2 FVKESK. With 4 bases removed from V and 2 bases from J, the gap between germline ends came to 35 bases. The sample here was peripheral blood, taken after pregnancy. The source of this sequence is a female donor in good health, enrolled as a control in a pregnancy study. The rearrangement joins TRBV14 to TRBJ1-1; tentative D call: TRBD1 (5 bases). The CDR3 here is CASSRLSQLDKSRGRINTEAFF. The CDR3 nucleotides read TGTGCCAGCAGCCGTCTAAGCCAGCTCGACAAGAGTAGGGGCAGGATTAACACTGAAGCTTTCTTT.